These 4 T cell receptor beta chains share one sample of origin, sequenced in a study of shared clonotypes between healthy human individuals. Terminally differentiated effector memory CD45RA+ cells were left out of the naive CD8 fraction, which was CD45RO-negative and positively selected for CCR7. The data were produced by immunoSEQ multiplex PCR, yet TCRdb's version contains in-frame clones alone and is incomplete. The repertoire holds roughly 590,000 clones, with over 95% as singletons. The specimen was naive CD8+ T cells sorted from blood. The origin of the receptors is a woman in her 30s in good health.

The CDR3 region has the DNA TGTGCCAGCAGACGCCTAGCGTCTAGCACAGATACGCAGTATTTT. Translated: CASRRLASSTDTQYF. The rearrangement joins TRBV6-5 to TRBJ2-3, with TRBD2 as a possible D gene (6 bases). With 6 bases removed from V and 0 bases from J, the gap between germline ends came to 13 bases. The CDR3 sequence is 15 residues long. Germline V gene lookup returns CDR1 MNHEY and CDR2 SVGAGI.

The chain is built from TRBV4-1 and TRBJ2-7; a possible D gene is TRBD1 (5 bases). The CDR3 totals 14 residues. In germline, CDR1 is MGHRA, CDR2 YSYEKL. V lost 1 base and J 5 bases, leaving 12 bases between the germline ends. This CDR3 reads CASSQVGQPDEQYF. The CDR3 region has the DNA TGCGCCAGCAGCCAAGTAGGACAACCTGACGAGCAGTACTTC.

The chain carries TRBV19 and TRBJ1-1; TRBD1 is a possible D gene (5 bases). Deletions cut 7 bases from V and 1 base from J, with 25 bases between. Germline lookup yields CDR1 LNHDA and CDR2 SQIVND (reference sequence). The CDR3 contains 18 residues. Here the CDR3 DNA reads TGTGCCAGTAACGTCGCCGGGGGAATATTTAGGGGGAACACTGAAGCTTTCTTT. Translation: CASNVAGGIFRGNTEAFF.

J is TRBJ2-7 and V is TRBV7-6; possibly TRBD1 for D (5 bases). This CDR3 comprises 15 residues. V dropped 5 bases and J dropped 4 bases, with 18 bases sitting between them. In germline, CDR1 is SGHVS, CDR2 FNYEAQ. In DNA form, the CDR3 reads TGTGCCAGCAGCCCCCTCCAGGGAACGGGTTACGAGCAGTACTTC. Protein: CASSPLQGTGYEQYF.